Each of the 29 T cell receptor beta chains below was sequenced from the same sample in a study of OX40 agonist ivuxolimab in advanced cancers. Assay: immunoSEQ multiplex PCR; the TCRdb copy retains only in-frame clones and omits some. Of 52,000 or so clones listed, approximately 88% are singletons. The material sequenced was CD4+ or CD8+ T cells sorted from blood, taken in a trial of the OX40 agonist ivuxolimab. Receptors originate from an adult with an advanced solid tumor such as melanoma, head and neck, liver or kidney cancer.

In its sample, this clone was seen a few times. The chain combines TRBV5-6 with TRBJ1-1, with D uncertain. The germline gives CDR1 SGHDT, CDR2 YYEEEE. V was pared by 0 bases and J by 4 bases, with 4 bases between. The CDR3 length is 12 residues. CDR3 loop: CASSLAVTEAFF. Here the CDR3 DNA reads TGTGCCAGCAGCTTGGCAGTCACTGAAGCTTTCTTT.

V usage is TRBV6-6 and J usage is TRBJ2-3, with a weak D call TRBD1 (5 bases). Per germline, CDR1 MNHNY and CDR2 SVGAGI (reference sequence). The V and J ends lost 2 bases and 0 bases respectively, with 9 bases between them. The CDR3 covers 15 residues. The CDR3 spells CASSYAGYSTDTQYF. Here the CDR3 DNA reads TGTGCCAGCAGTTACGCAGGGTATAGCACAGATACGCAGTATTTT.

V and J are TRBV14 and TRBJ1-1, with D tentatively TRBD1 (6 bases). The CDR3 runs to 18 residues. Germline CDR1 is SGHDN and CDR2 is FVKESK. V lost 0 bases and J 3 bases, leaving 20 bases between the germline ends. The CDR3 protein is CASSQEGVQGGGYTEAFF. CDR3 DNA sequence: TGTGCCAGCAGCCAAGAAGGTGTACAGGGAGGTGGATACACTGAAGCTTTCTTT.

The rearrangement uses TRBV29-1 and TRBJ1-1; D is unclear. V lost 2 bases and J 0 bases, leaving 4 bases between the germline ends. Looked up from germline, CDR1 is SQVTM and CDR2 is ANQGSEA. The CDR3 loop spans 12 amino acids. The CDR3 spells CSVERLNTEAFF. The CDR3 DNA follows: TGCAGCGTTGAAAGGCTGAACACTGAAGCTTTCTTT.

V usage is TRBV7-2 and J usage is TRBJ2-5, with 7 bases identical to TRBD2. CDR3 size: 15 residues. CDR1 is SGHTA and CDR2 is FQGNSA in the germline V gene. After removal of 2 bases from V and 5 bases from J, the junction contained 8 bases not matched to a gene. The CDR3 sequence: CASSLLAGAWETQYF. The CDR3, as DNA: TGTGCCAGCAGCTTACTGGCGGGAGCTTGGGAGACCCAGTACTTC.

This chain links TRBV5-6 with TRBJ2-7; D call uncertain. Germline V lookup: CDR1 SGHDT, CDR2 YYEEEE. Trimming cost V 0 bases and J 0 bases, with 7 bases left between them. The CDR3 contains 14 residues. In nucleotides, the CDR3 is TGTGCCAGCAGCTTGGGCAGTATCTCCTACGAGCAGTACTTC. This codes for CASSLGSISYEQYF.

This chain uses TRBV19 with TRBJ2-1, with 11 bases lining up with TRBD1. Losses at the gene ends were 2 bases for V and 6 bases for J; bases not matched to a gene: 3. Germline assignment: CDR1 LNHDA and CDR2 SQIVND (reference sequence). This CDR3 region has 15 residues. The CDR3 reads CASSIWGTGGNEQFF. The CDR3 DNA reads TGTGCCAGTAGTATATGGGGGACAGGGGGCAATGAGCAGTTCTTC.

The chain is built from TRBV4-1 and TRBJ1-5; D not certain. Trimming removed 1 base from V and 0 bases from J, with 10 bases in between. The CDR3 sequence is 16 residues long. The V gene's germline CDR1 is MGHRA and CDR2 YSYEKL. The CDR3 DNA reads TGCGCCAGCAGCCAAGTCCCCGGGAATAGCAATCAGCCCCAGCATTTT. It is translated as CASSQVPGNSNQPQHF.

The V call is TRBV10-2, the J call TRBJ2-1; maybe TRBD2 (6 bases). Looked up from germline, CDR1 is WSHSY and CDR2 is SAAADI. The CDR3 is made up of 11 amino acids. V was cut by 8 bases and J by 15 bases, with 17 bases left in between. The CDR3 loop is CASGGTFDPFF. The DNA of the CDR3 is TGCGCCAGCGGAGGGACTTTTGATCCGTTCTTC.

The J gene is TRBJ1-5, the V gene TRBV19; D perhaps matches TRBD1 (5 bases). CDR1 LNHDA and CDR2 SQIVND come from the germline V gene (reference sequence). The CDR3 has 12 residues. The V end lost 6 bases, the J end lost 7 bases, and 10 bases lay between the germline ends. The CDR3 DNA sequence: TGTGCCAGTAGCTCGGGGCTCCAGCCCCAGCATTTT. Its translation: CASSSGLQPQHF.

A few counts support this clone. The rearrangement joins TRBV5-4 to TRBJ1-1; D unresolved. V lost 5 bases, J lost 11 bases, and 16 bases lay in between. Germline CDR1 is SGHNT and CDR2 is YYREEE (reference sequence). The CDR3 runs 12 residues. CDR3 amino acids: CASREGWGEAFF. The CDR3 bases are TGTGCCAGCAGAGAAGGGTGGGGAGAGGCTTTCTTT.

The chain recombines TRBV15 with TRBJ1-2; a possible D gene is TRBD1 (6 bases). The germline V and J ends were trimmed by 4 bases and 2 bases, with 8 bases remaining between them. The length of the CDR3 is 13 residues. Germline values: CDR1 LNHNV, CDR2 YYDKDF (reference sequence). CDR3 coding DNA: TGTGCCACCAGCAAAGACAGGAACTATGGCTACACCTTC. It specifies CATSKDRNYGYTF.

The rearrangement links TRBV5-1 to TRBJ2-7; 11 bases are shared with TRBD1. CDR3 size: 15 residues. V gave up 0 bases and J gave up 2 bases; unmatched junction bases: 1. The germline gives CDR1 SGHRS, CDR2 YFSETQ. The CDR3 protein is CASSLGTGGTYEQYF. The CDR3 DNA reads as TGCGCCAGCAGCTTGGGGACAGGGGGCACCTACGAGCAGTACTTC.

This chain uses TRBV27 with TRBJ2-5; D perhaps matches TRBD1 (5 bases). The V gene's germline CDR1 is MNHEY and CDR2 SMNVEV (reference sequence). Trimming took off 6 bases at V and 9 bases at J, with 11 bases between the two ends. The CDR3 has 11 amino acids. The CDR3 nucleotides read TGTGCCAGCAGATACGGACAATCCCAGTACTTC. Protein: CASRYGQSQYF.

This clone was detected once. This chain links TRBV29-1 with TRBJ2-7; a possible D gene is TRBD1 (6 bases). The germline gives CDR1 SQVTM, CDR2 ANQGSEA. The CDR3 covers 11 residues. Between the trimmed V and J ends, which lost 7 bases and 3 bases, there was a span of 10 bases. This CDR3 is CSASDSYEQYF. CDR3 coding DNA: TGCAGCGCCTCGGACAGCTACGAGCAGTACTTC.

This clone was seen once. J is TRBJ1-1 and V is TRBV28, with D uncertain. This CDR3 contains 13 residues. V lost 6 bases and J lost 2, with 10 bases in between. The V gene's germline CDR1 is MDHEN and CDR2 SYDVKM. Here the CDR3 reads CASSLWGNTEAFF. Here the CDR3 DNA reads TGTGCCAGCAGCTTGTGGGGAAACACTGAAGCTTTCTTT.

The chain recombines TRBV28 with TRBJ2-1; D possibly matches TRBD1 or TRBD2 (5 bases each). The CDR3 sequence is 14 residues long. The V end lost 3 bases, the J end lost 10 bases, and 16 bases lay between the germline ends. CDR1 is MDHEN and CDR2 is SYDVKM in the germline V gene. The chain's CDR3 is CASSFFGGGKEQFF. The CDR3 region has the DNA TGTGCCAGCAGTTTCTTTGGGGGTGGGAAGGAGCAGTTCTTC.

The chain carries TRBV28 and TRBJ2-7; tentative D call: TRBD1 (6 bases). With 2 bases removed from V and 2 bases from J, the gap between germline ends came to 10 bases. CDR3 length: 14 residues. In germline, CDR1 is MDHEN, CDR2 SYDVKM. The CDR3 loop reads CASSLVGAAYEQYF. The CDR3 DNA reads TGTGCCAGCAGTTTAGTGGGGGCGGCCTACGAGCAGTACTTC.

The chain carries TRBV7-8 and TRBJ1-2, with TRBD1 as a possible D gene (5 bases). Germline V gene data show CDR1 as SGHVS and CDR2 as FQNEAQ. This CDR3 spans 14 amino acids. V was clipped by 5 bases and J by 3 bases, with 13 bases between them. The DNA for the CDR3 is TGTGCCAGCAGCAGTGGACAAGACTACTATGGCTACACCTTC. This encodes CASSSGQDYYGYTF.

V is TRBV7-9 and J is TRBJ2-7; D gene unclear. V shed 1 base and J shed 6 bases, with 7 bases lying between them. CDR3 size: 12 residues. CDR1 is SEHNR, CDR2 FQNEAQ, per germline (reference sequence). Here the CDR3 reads CASSLVVGEQYF. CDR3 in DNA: TGTGCCAGCAGCTTAGTCGTCGGCGAGCAGTACTTC.

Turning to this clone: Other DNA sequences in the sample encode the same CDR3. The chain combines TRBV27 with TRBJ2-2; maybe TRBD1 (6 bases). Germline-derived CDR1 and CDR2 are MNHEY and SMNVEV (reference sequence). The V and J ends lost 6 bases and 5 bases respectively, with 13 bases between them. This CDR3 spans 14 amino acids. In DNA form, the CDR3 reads TGTGCCAGCAGACAGGGTTTGGGTACCGGGGAGCTGTTTTTT. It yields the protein CASRQGLGTGELFF.

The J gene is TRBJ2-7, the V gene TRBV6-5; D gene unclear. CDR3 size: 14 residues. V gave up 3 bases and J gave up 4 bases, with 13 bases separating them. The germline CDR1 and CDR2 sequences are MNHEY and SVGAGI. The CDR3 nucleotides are TGTGCCAGCAGTTATTCGTCAGCCAGGTACGAGCAGTACTTC. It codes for CASSYSSARYEQYF.

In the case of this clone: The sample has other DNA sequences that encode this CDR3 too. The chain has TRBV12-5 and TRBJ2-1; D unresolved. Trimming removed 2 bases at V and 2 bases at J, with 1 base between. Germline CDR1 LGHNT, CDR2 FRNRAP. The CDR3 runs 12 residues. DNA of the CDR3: TGTGCTAGTGGTTTGACCTACAATGAGCAGTTCTTC. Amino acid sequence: CASGLTYNEQFF.

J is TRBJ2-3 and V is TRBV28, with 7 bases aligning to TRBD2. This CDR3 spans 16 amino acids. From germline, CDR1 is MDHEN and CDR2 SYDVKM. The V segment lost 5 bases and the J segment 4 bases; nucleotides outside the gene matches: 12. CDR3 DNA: TGTGCCAGCAGTCCCATCGGGGCGGGAGTGGCAGATACGCAGTATTTT. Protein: CASSPIGAGVADTQYF.

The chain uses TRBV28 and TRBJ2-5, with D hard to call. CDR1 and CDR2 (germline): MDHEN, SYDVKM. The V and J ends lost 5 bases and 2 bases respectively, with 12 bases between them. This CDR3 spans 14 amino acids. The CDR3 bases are TGTGCCAGCAGTCCCCATTTCGCTCAAGAGACCCAGTACTTC. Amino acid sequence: CASSPHFAQETQYF.

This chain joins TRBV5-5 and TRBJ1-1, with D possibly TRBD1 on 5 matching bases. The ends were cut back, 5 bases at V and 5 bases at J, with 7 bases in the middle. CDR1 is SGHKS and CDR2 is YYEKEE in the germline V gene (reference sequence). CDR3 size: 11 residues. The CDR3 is CASRRTTEAFF. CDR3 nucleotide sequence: TGTGCCAGCAGGAGGACAACTGAAGCTTTCTTT.

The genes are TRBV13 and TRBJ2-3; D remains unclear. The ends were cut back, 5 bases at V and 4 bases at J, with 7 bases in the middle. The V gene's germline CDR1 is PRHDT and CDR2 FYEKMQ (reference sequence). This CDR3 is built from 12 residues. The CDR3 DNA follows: TGTGCCAGCAGCCATGGACCAGATACGCAGTATTTT. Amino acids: CASSHGPDTQYF.

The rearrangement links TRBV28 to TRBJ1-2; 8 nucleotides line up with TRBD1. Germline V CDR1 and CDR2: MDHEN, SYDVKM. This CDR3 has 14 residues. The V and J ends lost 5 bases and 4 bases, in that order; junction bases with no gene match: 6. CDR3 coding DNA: TGTGCCAGCAGTCTGGGGACAGGCCTCTATGGCTACACCTTC. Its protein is CASSLGTGLYGYTF.

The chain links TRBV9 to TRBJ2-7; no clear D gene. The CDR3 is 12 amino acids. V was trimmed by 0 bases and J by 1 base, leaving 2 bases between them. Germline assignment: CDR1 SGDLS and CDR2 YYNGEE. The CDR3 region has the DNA TGTGCCAGCAGCGTAGATTCCTACGAGCAGTACTTC. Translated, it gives CASSVDSYEQYF.